One T cell receptor beta chain is described in this entry. V was clipped by 4 bases and J by 2 bases, with 10 bases between them. This CDR3 comprises 14 residues. Germline V gene data show CDR1 as SGHNT and CDR2 as YYREEE (reference sequence). The sample belongs to a study of blood T cell repertoires in COVID-19. Study overall: Samples taken during acute and convalescent COVID-19 were collected in the United States, Italy and Spain.

Original methodology: Cell counts per sample came from amplifying reference gene primers. TCRdb's table, derived via immunoSEQ multiplex PCR, lists solely in-frame clones and lacks some. The DNA was the basis for D and trimming; V, J and clone size are from that table. In the table there are 200,000 to 300,000 clones, nearly 95% of which are singletons. Seattle enrolled patients during active infection and tracked them longitudinally. This clonotype was sampled from a young man with COVID-19, enrolled during active disease. What was sequenced was peripheral blood. The rearrangement joins TRBV5-4 to TRBJ1-3; a possible D gene is TRBD1 (5 bases). The CDR3 here is CASSPGGTGNTIYF. The CDR3 region has the DNA TGTGCCAGCAGCCCGGGGGGGACTGGAAACACCATATATTTT.